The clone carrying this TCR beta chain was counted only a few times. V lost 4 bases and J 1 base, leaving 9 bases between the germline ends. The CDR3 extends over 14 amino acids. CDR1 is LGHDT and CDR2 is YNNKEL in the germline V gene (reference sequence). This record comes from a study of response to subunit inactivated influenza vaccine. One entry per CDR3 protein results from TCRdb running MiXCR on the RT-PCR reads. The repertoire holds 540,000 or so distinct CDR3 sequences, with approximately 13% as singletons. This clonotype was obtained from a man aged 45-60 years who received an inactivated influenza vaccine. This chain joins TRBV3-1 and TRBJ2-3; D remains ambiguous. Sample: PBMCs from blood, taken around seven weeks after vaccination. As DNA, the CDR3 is TGTGCCAGCAGCCGAAGGACGGGCACAGATACGCAGTATTTT. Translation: CASSRRTGTDTQYF.